This T cell receptor beta chain originates from a study of blood T cell repertoires in COVID-19. Study overall: Collection of acute and convalescent COVID-19 samples took place in the United States, Italy and Spain. T cells, B-cell-depleted T cells, or PBMCs provided the cDNA or gDNA that served as material.

Authors' methods: Amplified reference gene primers provided the basis for estimating nucleated cell counts. The protocol was immunoSEQ multiplex PCR, while the TCRdb copy is restricted to in-frame clones and leaves out a portion. V and J calls and clone size come straight from that table; D and trimming were deduced from the DNA. The repertoire holds 250,000 to 300,000 clones, with 70% to 90% as singletons. The material sequenced was peripheral blood. The TCR sequence derives from a woman in her 70s with acute or convalescent COVID-19.

CDR3 bases: TGTGCCACCAGCGGCGGACAGGGCGGACATGAAAAACTGTTTTTT. As protein: CATSGGQGGHEKLFF. The chain carries TRBV15 and TRBJ1-4; TRBD1 matches 8 bases. The CDR3 totals 15 residues. The V gene end was trimmed by 5 bases and the J gene end by 6 bases; junction bases not matched to a gene: 8. Germline CDR1 reads LNHNV; CDR2 reads YYDKDF (reference sequence).